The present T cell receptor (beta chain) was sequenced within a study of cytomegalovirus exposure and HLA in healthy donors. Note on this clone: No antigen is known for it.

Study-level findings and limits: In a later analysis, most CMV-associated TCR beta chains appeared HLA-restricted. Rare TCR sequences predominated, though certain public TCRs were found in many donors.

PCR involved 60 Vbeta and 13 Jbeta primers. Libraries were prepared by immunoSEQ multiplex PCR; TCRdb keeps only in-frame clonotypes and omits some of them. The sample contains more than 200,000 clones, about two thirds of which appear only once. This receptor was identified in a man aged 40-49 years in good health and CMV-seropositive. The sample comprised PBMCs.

The DNA of the CDR3 is TGTGCCAGCAGTCGGACTAGCGGGGGGTATGAGCAGTTCTTC. It codes for CASSRTSGGYEQFF. V gene TRBV27 combines with J gene TRBJ2-1; TRBD2 agrees at 14 bases. This CDR3 region has 14 residues. Germline CDR1 and CDR2: MNHEY and SMNVEV (reference sequence). J gave up 8 bases and V 5 bases, and 2 bases lay outside the gene matches.